These 24 T cell receptor beta chains share one sample of origin, sequenced in a study of Ad26.COV2.S vaccination and SARS-CoV-2 variants. The treatment denotes: some 19 received Ad26.COV2.S at low or high dose, single or two shots; about 5 received placebo; per-sample allocation not given. Repertoires come from day 63 after the first vaccine or placebo injection. TCRdb keeps only in-frame clones here, not all; method: immunoSEQ multiplex PCR. The repertoire holds roughly 380,000 clones, with about 85% as singletons. The material was peripheral blood, obtained in a trial of Ad26.COV2.S vaccine versus placebo. These receptor sequences come from a person between 18 and 60 years old who received the Ad26.COV2.S COVID-19 vaccine or a placebo.

This chain joins TRBV3-1 (or the pseudogene TRBV3-2) and TRBJ2-2; D is perhaps TRBD1 (6 bases). This CDR3 is 13 amino acids long. V lost 4 bases and J 6 bases, leaving 9 bases between the germline ends. Germline V CDR1 and CDR2: LGHDT, YNNKEL (reference sequence). The CDR3, as DNA: TGTGCCAGCAGCCGAAGGACAGCCGGGGAGCTGTTTTTT. Amino acids: CASSRRTAGELFF.

The gene calls are TRBV5-1 and TRBJ1-2; D might be TRBD1 (6 bases). Germline CDR1 is SGHRS and CDR2 is YFSETQ. Deletions cut 1 base from V and 6 bases from J, with 10 bases between. This CDR3 comprises 13 residues. This chain's CDR3 is CASSLPGEHGYTF. The CDR3 bases are TGCGCCAGCAGCTTGCCAGGGGAGCATGGCTACACCTTC. Full variable domain (outside the CDR3, taken from reference TRBV5-1 and TRBJ1-2): KAGVTQTPRYLIKTRGQQVTLSCSPISGHRSVSWYQQTPGQGLQFLFEYFSETQRNKGNFPGRFSGRQFSNSRSEMNVSTLELGDSALYLCASSLPGEHGYTFGSGTRLTVV.

The chain combines TRBV15 with TRBJ2-7, with D possibly being TRBD1 or TRBD2 (5 bases each). The CDR3 is 15 amino acids. Trimming left V 0 bases short and J 5 bases short, with 14 bases between. The germline V gene has CDR1 LNHNV and CDR2 YYDKDF (reference sequence). The CDR3 here is CATSREVGPLHEQYF. The CDR3 DNA reads TGTGCCACCAGCAGAGAGGTGGGACCCCTGCACGAGCAGTACTTC.

This sequence joins TRBV7-6 and TRBJ1-5; D perhaps matches TRBD1 (6 bases). The CDR3 length is 15 residues. Germline assignment: CDR1 SGHVS and CDR2 FNYEAQ. Trimming cost V 3 bases and J 3 bases, with 12 bases left between them. CDR3 sequence (DNA): TGTGCCAGCAGCTTGTCTGGACAGTCCAATCAGCCCCAGCATTTT. Encoded protein: CASSLSGQSNQPQHF. The full variable domain, rest sourced from reference TRBV7-6 and TRBJ1-5, is GAGVSQSPRYKVTKRGQDVALRCDPISGHVSLYWYRQALGQGPEFLTYFNYEAQQDKSGLPNDRFSAERPEGSISTLTIQRTEQRDSAMYRCASSLSGQSNQPQHFGDGTRLSIL.

J is TRBJ2-2 and V is TRBV10-3; 7 bases line up with TRBD1. V lost 4 bases and J lost 3; bases outside the gene matches: 11. Germline CDR1 and CDR2: ENHRY and SYGVKD. This CDR3 has 17 amino acids. CDR3 protein: CAISGRIWDRDTGELFF. CDR3 DNA sequence: TGTGCCATCAGTGGGCGGATATGGGACAGAGACACCGGGGAGCTGTTTTTT.

The chain uses TRBV5-6 and TRBJ2-1; 8 bases map to TRBD1. The length of the CDR3 is 16 residues. CDR1 and CDR2 (germline): SGHDT, YYEEEE. Losses at the gene ends were 3 bases for V and 8 bases for J; bases not matched to a gene: 13. CDR3 residues: CASSWGRGRSDDEQFF. The CDR3 coding sequence is TGTGCCAGCAGCTGGGGCAGGGGGCGGTCGGACGATGAGCAGTTCTTC.

This chain joins TRBV5-4 and TRBJ2-2, with 9 positions matching TRBD2. Looked up from germline, CDR1 is SGHNT and CDR2 is YYREEE (reference sequence). The CDR3 covers 15 residues. V shed 2 bases, J shed 4 bases, and the junction held 3 bases outside the gene matches. The CDR3 region is CASSLAGGSTGELFF. CDR3 nucleotide sequence: TGTGCCAGCAGCTTAGCGGGAGGAAGCACCGGGGAGCTGTTTTTT.

The chain recombines TRBV5-1 with TRBJ2-1; D is undetermined. The germline V gene has CDR1 SGHRS and CDR2 YFSETQ. V dropped 1 base and J dropped 9 bases, with 8 bases sitting between them. This CDR3 has 12 amino acids. Written as DNA, the CDR3 is TGCGCCAGCAGCTTGTCTCTTGGTGAGCAGTTCTTC. Translation gives CASSLSLGEQFF.

V usage is TRBV28 and J usage is TRBJ2-2; D is undetermined. The germline gives CDR1 MDHEN, CDR2 SYDVKM. The CDR3 has 12 residues. Trimming took 1 base from V and 6 from J, leaving 3 bases between them. This CDR3 is CASSLLAGELFF. The CDR3 DNA follows: TGTGCCAGCAGTTTATTGGCCGGGGAGCTGTTTTTT.

The chain joins TRBV20-1 to TRBJ2-2, with D perhaps matching TRBD2 (5 bases). Germline-derived CDR1 and CDR2 are DFQATT and SNEGSKA (reference sequence). This CDR3 has 13 amino acids. The V end was cut by 3 bases, the J end by 2 bases, with 7 bases between. For the CDR3, the DNA is TGCAGTGCTAGTCGGGGAAACACCGGGGAGCTGTTTTTT. It translates to CSASRGNTGELFF.

This chain connects TRBV5-1 to TRBJ2-7; 7 bases are a match to TRBD1. CDR1 and CDR2 from the germline V gene are SGHRS and YFSETQ. The CDR3 length is 16 residues. With 0 bases clipped from V and 3 bases from J, the junction kept 9 bases outside the gene matches. In DNA form, the CDR3 reads TGCGCCAGCAGCTTGGCCTCGAGACAGGGTCTCTACGAGCAGTACTTC. It yields the protein CASSLASRQGLYEQYF.

The rearrangement joins TRBV7-9 to TRBJ1-4, with unresolved D. The germline V and J ends were trimmed by 0 bases and 7 bases, with 18 bases remaining between them. The CDR3 contains 17 residues. Germline loops: CDR1 SEHNR, CDR2 FQNEAQ (reference sequence). Here the CDR3 DNA reads TGTGCCAGCAGCTTAGCAGCCGGAATTCCTGTGGGTGAAAAACTGTTTTTT. It yields the protein CASSLAAGIPVGEKLFF.

The V gene is TRBV9, the J gene TRBJ2-1; 8 nucleotides align to TRBD2. The germline CDR1 and CDR2 sequences are SGDLS and YYNGEE. The trim removed 3 bases at V and 0 bases at J, leaving 2 bases unmatched. The CDR3 loop spans 15 amino acids. This CDR3 is CASSGAGGSYNEQFF. CDR3 DNA sequence: TGTGCCAGCAGCGGTGCGGGGGGCTCCTACAATGAGCAGTTCTTC.

Turning to this clone: Sequence at one end of the junction differs from germline and may be a read error. The chain combines TRBV5-1 with TRBJ1-5, with D possibly TRBD1 on 5 matching bases. Per germline, CDR1 SGHRS and CDR2 YFSETQ. CDR3 length: 13 residues. CDR3 sequence: CASSLGQGGPQHF. CDR3 DNA sequence: TGCGCCAGCAGTTTGGGGCAGGGAGGGCCCCAGCATTTT.

The chain joins TRBV10-1 to TRBJ2-7; no clear D gene. V was clipped by 4 bases and J by 3 bases, with 10 bases between them. This CDR3 contains 13 residues. In germline, CDR1 is WNHNN, CDR2 SYGVQD (reference sequence). CDR3 in amino acids: CASSVQYGYEQYF. CDR3 nucleotide sequence: TGCGCCAGCAGTGTACAGTATGGCTACGAGCAGTACTTC.

The chain combines TRBV7-2 with TRBJ1-3, with a weak D call TRBD1 (5 bases). CDR3 length equals 18 residues. The V end was cut by 1 base, the J end by 0 bases, with 16 bases between. The germline CDR1 and CDR2 sequences are SGHTA and FQGNSA. CDR3: CASSLVARDPRSGNTIYF. The CDR3 DNA follows: TGTGCCAGCAGCTTAGTTGCCAGGGATCCGCGCTCTGGAAACACCATATATTTT.

The chain carries TRBV14 and TRBJ1-1; D is possibly TRBD1 (5 bases). CDR1 and CDR2 (germline): SGHDN, FVKESK. The CDR3 extends over 15 amino acids. V lost 2 bases, J lost 0 bases, and 10 bases lay in between. The CDR3 nucleotides read TGTGCCAGCAGCCAACGACAGTCGATGAACACTGAAGCTTTCTTT. Translation gives CASSQRQSMNTEAFF.

The CDR3 DNA follows: TGTGCCAGCTCACCGGACAGGAGCACAGATACGCAGTATTTT. Translating gives CASSPDRSTDTQYF. The chain has TRBV18 and TRBJ2-3; TRBD1 aligns across 7 bases. Looked up from germline, CDR1 is KGHSH and CDR2 is LQKENI. The CDR3 spans 14 residues. V trimming: 3 bases; J trimming: 0 bases; junction bases outside the gene matches: 0.

The chain carries TRBV6-6 and TRBJ1-5; 7 positions agree with TRBD1. Per germline, CDR1 MNHNY and CDR2 SVGAGI (reference sequence). Losses at the gene ends were 0 bases for V and 5 bases for J; bases not matched to a gene: 7. The CDR3 sequence is 16 residues long. The CDR3 DNA is TGTGCCAGCAGTTACTCGATCCTCAGGGGGGATCAGCCCCAGCATTTT. This sequence encodes CASSYSILRGDQPQHF.

V and J are TRBV29-1 and TRBJ2-7, with D uncertain. The length of the CDR3 is 11 residues. Germline loops: CDR1 SQVTM, CDR2 ANQGSEA. With 4 bases removed from V and 0 bases from J, the gap between germline ends came to 4 bases. The CDR3 region is CSVVSSYEQYF. As DNA, the CDR3 is TGCAGCGTTGTTAGCTCCTACGAGCAGTACTTC.

This clone has just one count. This sequence joins TRBV6-2 or TRBV6-3 and TRBJ2-5, with D possibly matching TRBD2 (7 bases). V was trimmed by 5 bases and J by 9 bases, leaving 22 bases between them. The CDR3 is 15 residues long. Germline V gene sequence: CDR1 MNHEY, CDR2 SVGEGT. Written as DNA, the CDR3 is TGTGCCAGCAGTCGCGGGGGTCCGGGGGCCTCCGCCCAGTACTTC. As protein: CASSRGGPGASAQYF.

J is TRBJ2-6 and V is TRBV7-9, with a tentative D call TRBD2 (5 bases). Trimming took off 8 bases at V and 2 bases at J, with 16 bases between the two ends. Germline V gives CDR1 SEHNR, CDR2 FQNEAQ (reference sequence). CDR3 size: 16 residues. The CDR3 is CASCGVRGPGANVLTF. The CDR3 DNA is TGTGCCAGCTGTGGCGTCCGGGGTCCTGGGGCCAACGTCCTGACTTTC.

The J gene is TRBJ2-5, the V gene TRBV2, with D unclear. V was pared by 11 bases and J by 0 bases, with 13 bases between. The CDR3 has 13 amino acids. Germline assignment: CDR1 SNHLY and CDR2 FYNNEI. The CDR3 reads CACSKVYQETQYF. For the CDR3, the DNA is TGTGCCTGCTCCAAGGTCTACCAAGAGACCCAGTACTTC.

The chain couples TRBV29-1 to TRBJ2-1, with TRBD2 identical over 11 bases. The CDR3 has 12 residues. The germline gives CDR1 SQVTM, CDR2 ANQGSEA. V shed 7 bases, J shed 6 bases, and the junction held 2 bases outside the gene matches. CDR3 in amino acids: CSGLAGSNEQFF. As DNA, the CDR3 is TGCAGCGGACTAGCGGGGTCCAATGAGCAGTTCTTC.